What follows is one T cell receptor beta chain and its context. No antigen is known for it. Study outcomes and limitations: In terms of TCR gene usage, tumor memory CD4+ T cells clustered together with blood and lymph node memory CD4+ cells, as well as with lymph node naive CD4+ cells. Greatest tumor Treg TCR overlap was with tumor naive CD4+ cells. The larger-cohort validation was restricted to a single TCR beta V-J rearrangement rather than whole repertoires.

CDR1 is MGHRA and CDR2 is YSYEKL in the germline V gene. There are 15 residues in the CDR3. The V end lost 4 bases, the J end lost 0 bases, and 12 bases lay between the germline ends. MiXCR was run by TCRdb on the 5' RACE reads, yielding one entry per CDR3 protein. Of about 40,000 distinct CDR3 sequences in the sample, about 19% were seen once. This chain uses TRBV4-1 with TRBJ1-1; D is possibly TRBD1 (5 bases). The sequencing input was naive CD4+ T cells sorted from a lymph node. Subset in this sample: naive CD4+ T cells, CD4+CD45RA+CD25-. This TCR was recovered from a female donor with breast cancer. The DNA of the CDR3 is TGCGCCAGCAGCCGATCCGGGGGACTGAACACTGAAGCTTTCTTT. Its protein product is CASSRSGGLNTEAFF.